Below, 20 T cell receptor beta chains from the same sample are listed, as sequenced in a study of blood T cell repertoires in COVID-19 (dated by TCRdb to about 2020). Library prep was done by the immunoSEQ multiplex PCR assay. In TCRdb, the immuneACCESS table is reduced to in-frame sequences with V and J assigned. These tables do not hold every clone; where another copy was compared, an unresolved V gene accounts for under half, and the others remain unexplained. Present in this sample are about 350,000 clones, about 90% of which were seen just once. About 3.5% of the sample comes from the top ten. Sample: peripheral blood. The source is a woman aged 18-29 years who had recovered from COVID-19.

The chain joins TRBV2 to TRBJ1-1, with a tentative D call TRBD1 (5 bases). The germline V gene has CDR1 SNHLY and CDR2 FYNNEI. CDR3 length equals 13 residues. V shed 6 bases and J shed 5 bases, with 13 bases lying between them. CDR3 region: CASRSGGGTEAFF. DNA of the CDR3: TGTGCCAGCAGGAGTGGTGGGGGGACTGAAGCTTTCTTT. Full variable domain (missing parts from reference TRBV2 and TRBJ1-1): EPEVTQTPSHQVTQMGQEVILRCVPISNHLYFYWYRQILGQKVEFLVSFYNNEISEKSEIFDDQFSVERPDGSNFTLKIRSTKLEDSAMYFCASRSGGGTEAFFGQGTRLTVV.

The chain has TRBV5-8 and TRBJ2-3, with 7 bases fitting TRBD2. This CDR3 is built from 15 residues. Unmatched junction bases numbered 5, after V lost 2 bases and J lost 2 bases. From germline, CDR1 is SGHTS and CDR2 YDEGEE. CDR3 nucleotides: TGTGCCAGCAGCTTATTCGGGAGGTTCACAGATACGCAGTATTTT. Protein: CASSLFGRFTDTQYF.

This chain uses TRBV19 with TRBJ1-5; TRBD1 might be the D (6 bases). The CDR3 length is 14 residues. V dropped 3 bases and J dropped 7 bases, with 13 bases sitting between them. Per germline, CDR1 LNHDA and CDR2 SQIVND (reference sequence). Here the CDR3 DNA reads TGTGCCAGTAGTATTCGAGCAGGGGACCAGCCCCAGCATTTT. Translated: CASSIRAGDQPQHF.

The rearrangement joins TRBV6-5 to TRBJ2-5; 7 bases line up with TRBD1. CDR1 is MNHEY and CDR2 is SVGAGI in the germline V gene. After removal of 6 bases from V and 3 bases from J, the junction contained 7 bases not matched to a gene. The CDR3 has 14 amino acids. CDR3 nucleotide sequence: TGTGCCAGCAGGCGATTCGACAGGGAAGAGACCCAGTACTTC. Residues: CASRRFDREETQYF.

The V and J genes are TRBV5-4 and TRBJ1-5; maybe TRBD1 (6 bases). Trimming cost V 0 bases and J 7 bases, with 8 bases left between them. The CDR3 covers 13 residues. CDR1 and CDR2 from the germline V gene are SGHNT and YYREEE (reference sequence). CDR3: CASSLDRDQPQHF. The CDR3 DNA reads as TGTGCCAGCAGCTTGGACAGGGACCAGCCCCAGCATTTT. The whole variable domain, filled in from reference TRBV5-4 and TRBJ1-5, reads ETGVTQSPTHLIKTRGQQVTLRCSSQSGHNTVSWYQQALGQGPQFIFQYYREEENGRGNFPPRFSGLQFPNYSSELNVNALELDDSALYLCASSLDRDQPQHFGDGTRLSIL.

DNA of the CDR3: TGTGCCAGCTCAAAGGACGCGCTAGCGGGAGTCAATGAGCAGTTCTTC. It codes for CASSKDALAGVNEQFF. This rearrangement joins TRBV18 to TRBJ2-1; TRBD2 agrees at 10 bases. Germline lookup yields CDR1 KGHSH and CDR2 LQKENI. V shed 5 bases and J 6 bases; nucleotides not matched to a gene: 10. There are 16 residues in the CDR3.

This chain uses TRBV11-3 with TRBJ2-3; D is unresolved. Germline V gene sequence: CDR1 SGHNT, CDR2 YENEEA. This CDR3 comprises 14 residues. Deletions cut 5 bases from V and 6 bases from J, with 15 bases between. CDR3 DNA sequence: TGTGCCAGCAGCGTTACCCCCCACGGTGATACGCAGTATTTT. Translation gives CASSVTPHGDTQYF.

The chain recombines TRBV27 with TRBJ1-1; D may be TRBD1 (5 bases). The length of the CDR3 is 15 residues. V was shortened by 6 bases and J by 5 bases, with 19 bases between the two germline ends. Looked up from germline, CDR1 is MNHEY and CDR2 is SMNVEV (reference sequence). As DNA, the CDR3 is TGTGCCAGCAGCCCTCGGGGGGGGATGGGTACTGAAGCTTTCTTT. It specifies CASSPRGGMGTEAFF.

This clone has a handful of counts. This chain links TRBV10-3 with TRBJ2-2; 8 bases are a match to TRBD1. This CDR3 spans 15 amino acids. With V trimmed by 8 bases and J by 0 bases, 5 bases remained unmatched. The V gene's germline CDR1 is ENHRY and CDR2 SYGVKD. Here the CDR3 reads CAIPKDRANTGELFF. The CDR3 DNA reads as TGTGCCATCCCTAAGGACAGGGCGAACACCGGGGAGCTGTTTTTT.

The V and J genes are TRBV10-2 and TRBJ2-3; D may be TRBD1 (5 bases). The CDR3 has 14 amino acids. Per germline, CDR1 WSHSY and CDR2 SAAADI. V shed 3 bases and J shed 2 bases, with 9 bases lying between them. CDR3 sequence: CASSEGRATDTQYF. The CDR3 DNA sequence: TGCGCCAGCAGTGAAGGCAGGGCCACAGATACGCAGTATTTT.

The V and J genes are TRBV5-1 and TRBJ2-2; possible D gene TRBD2, 6 bases. This CDR3 spans 16 amino acids. The V and J ends lost 5 bases and 2 bases respectively, with 16 bases between them. Germline CDR1 and CDR2: SGHRS and YFSETQ. The DNA of the CDR3 is TGCGCCAGCAGTCCCAGGCCGCGGGAAAACACCGGGGAGCTGTTTTTT. Residues: CASSPRPRENTGELFF.

This chain links TRBV7-9 with TRBJ2-7; D might be TRBD2 (6 bases). Trimming removed 0 bases from V and 6 bases from J, with 21 bases in between. The CDR3 contains 17 residues. Germline values: CDR1 SEHNR, CDR2 FQNEAQ (reference sequence). Here the CDR3 reads CASSLAARTPGGSEQYV. CDR3 DNA sequence: TGTGCCAGCAGCTTAGCGGCTCGCACTCCCGGGGGTTCCGAGCAGTACGTC.

The rearrangement links TRBV5-5 to TRBJ1-6, with 7 bases matching TRBD1. The CDR3 length is 15 residues. V trimming: 4 bases; J trimming: 5 bases; junction bases outside the gene matches: 6. The V gene's germline CDR1 is SGHKS and CDR2 YYEKEE (reference sequence). The CDR3 nucleotides read TGTGCCAGCAGCCCCACAGGGGTGGATAATTCACCCCTCCACTTT. Its translation: CASSPTGVDNSPLHF. The whole variable domain, filled in from reference TRBV5-5 and TRBJ1-6, reads DAGVTQSPTHLIKTRGQQVTLRCSPISGHKSVSWYQQVLGQGPQFIFQYYEKEERGRGNFPDRFSARQFPNYSSELNVNALLLGDSALYLCASSPTGVDNSPLHFGNGTRLTVT.

The chain carries TRBV14 and TRBJ2-3; TRBD2 agrees at 7 bases. Germline V lookup: CDR1 SGHDN, CDR2 FVKESK. V shed 1 base, J shed 4 bases, and the junction held 8 bases outside the gene matches. The CDR3 totals 16 residues. CDR3 residues: CASSQGLREPPDTQYF. In DNA, the CDR3 is TGTGCCAGCAGCCAAGGATTGCGGGAGCCCCCAGATACGCAGTATTTT.

The rearrangement uses TRBV24-1 and TRBJ1-1, with 8 bases fitting TRBD1. This CDR3 is built from 14 residues. CDR1 KGHDR and CDR2 SFDVKD come from the germline V gene. Trimming cost V 9 bases and J 11 bases; bases outside gene matches: 16. The CDR3 DNA follows: TGTGCCACCCAAACAGGGGGGGACGCGACGCGGGCTTTCTTT. It is translated as CATQTGGDATRAFF.

The chain recombines TRBV7-7 with TRBJ2-1; 8 nucleotides match TRBD1. Germline V lookup: CDR1 SSHAT, CDR2 FNYEAQ (reference sequence). Trimming took 0 bases from V and 5 from J; bases not matched to a gene: 12. There are 18 residues in the CDR3. CDR3 protein: CASSLARTGIPGDNEQFF. CDR3 DNA sequence: TGTGCCAGCAGCTTAGCGCGGACAGGGATCCCGGGGGACAATGAGCAGTTCTTC. Full variable domain (missing parts from reference TRBV7-7 and TRBJ2-1): GAGVSQSPRYKVTKRGQDVTLRCDPISSHATLYWYQQALGQGPEFLTYFNYEAQPDKSGLPSDRFSAERPEGSISTLTIQRTEQRDSAMYRCASSLARTGIPGDNEQFFGPGTRLTVL.

This clone is a singleton in its sample. This rearrangement joins TRBV12-3 or TRBV12-4 to TRBJ2-2, with D possibly matching TRBD2 (6 bases). V lost 3 bases, J lost 11 bases, and 10 bases lay in between. The CDR3 consists of 12 residues. The CDR3 DNA is TGTGCCAGCAGTTTCTTAGCGGTAGAGCTGTTTTTT. It yields the protein CASSFLAVELFF.

This clone was detected only once. The chain joins TRBV5-4 to TRBJ2-7; TRBD1 agrees at 12 bases. The CDR3 extends over 15 amino acids. V trimming: 6 bases; J trimming: 6 bases; junction bases outside the gene matches: 10. Germline V CDR1 and CDR2: SGHNT, YYREEE (reference sequence). DNA of the CDR3: TGTGCCAGCACCAAGACCCCGGGACAGGGGGCCGAGCAGTACGTC. Translating gives CASTKTPGQGAEQYV.

This clone appeared a single time. This rearrangement joins TRBV13 to TRBJ2-3; 7 bases map to TRBD2. The CDR3 contains 16 residues. V lost 5 bases and J lost 0; bases outside the gene matches: 8. CDR1 is PRHDT and CDR2 is FYEKMQ in the germline V gene (reference sequence). CDR3: CASSPESSGSTDTQYF. The CDR3 nucleotides are TGTGCCAGCAGCCCCGAATCTAGCGGAAGCACAGATACGCAGTATTTT.

The rearrangement links TRBV19 to TRBJ1-2; D is perhaps TRBD1 (6 bases). Germline-derived CDR1 and CDR2 are LNHDA and SQIVND (reference sequence). V lost 6 bases and J lost 7, with 18 bases in between. This CDR3 region has 14 residues. The CDR3 DNA is TGTGCCAGTAGGGGGCAGGGGCGAAGAGGTGGCTACACCTTC. This codes for CASRGQGRRGGYTF.